This TCR beta chain was recorded in a study of EBV T-cell therapy then PD-1 blockade in nasopharyngeal carcinoma. Treatment given: AdE1-LMPpoly-expanded autologous EBV-specific T-cell therapy followed by anti-PD-1 nivolumab. As concerns this clone: Its antigen is undetermined.

The repertoire was sequenced with immunoSEQ multiplex PCR; TCRdb's copy has only in-frame clones and lacks some. The sample records roughly 14,000 clones, around 84% being singletons. CDR1 is SGHDT, CDR2 YYEEEE, per germline. The CDR3 has 16 residues. Trimming cost V 4 bases and J 4 bases; bases outside gene matches: 8. The origin of this receptor is a man aged 40-50 years with nasopharyngeal carcinoma. The sample was CD8+ T cells from blood, taken around day 100 from a patient whose treatment included autologous EBV-specific T cells and nivolumab. The chain carries TRBV5-6 and TRBJ1-2; 12 bases match TRBD1. CDR3 sequence (DNA): TGTGCCAGCAGCCTTTGGGACAGGGGGCGATTCTATGGCTACACCTTC. Translated, it gives CASSLWDRGRFYGYTF.